This T cell receptor beta chain was recovered during a study of shared clonotypes between healthy human individuals. Across the whole study: A couple of women and a few men aged 18 to 49 served as donors.

Those who donated were healthy HIV-negative adults, with no recent acute infections or vaccinations reported. Each donor was a Caucasian adult residing in Nashville, Tennessee. The CDR3 is 19 residues long. The V and J ends lost 5 bases and 0 bases, in that order; junction bases with no gene match: 12. From germline, CDR1 is SGHRS and CDR2 YFSETQ. Unsorted PBMC samples were amplified in replicate PCRs containing roughly 300 ng DNA, some 30,000 T cell genomes. Clones were sequenced by immunoSEQ multiplex PCR, and TCRdb holds only the in-frame ones, with some missing. Of about 450,000 clones listed, less than 80% are singletons.

This TCR was sampled from a woman aged 40 to 49 in good health. Some clones in this sample may be carry-over from other donors' samples. Sequencing used PBMCs. The chain couples TRBV5-1 to TRBJ2-1; 12 nucleotides line up with TRBD2. CDR3: CASSYRGLAGPSSYNEQFF. The CDR3 region has the DNA TGCGCCAGCAGTTATAGGGGACTAGCGGGCCCCAGCTCCTACAATGAGCAGTTCTTC.